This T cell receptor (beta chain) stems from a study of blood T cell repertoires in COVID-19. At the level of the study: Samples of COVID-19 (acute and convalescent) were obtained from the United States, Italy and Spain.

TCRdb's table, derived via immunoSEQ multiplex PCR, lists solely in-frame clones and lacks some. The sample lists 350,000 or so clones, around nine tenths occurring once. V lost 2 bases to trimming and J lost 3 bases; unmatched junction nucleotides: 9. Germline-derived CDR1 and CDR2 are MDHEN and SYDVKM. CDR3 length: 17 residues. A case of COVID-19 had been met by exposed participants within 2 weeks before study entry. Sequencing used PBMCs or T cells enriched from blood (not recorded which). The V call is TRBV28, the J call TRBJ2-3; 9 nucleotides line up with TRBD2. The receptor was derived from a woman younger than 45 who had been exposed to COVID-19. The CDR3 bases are TGTGCCAGCAGTTTAGGGCTAGCGGGATACCTGACAGATACGCAGTATTTT. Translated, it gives CASSLGLAGYLTDTQYF.